This T cell receptor (beta chain) is from a study of T cells expressing NK-cell markers. Study-level information: According to the study, TCR beta repertoires originated from sorted CD3+CD56+NKG2C+, CD3+CD56+NKG2C- and CD3+CD56-NKG2C+ T cells. Among the eight sequenced donors, seven tested HCMV-seropositive and one tested seronegative. Study-level findings and limits: Certain NKG2C+ T cell clones were expanded, and their HCMV specificity remained unclear.

From its re-call of the 5' RACE reads, TCRdb lists each CDR3 protein once, without DNA. The specimen's table records 350,000 to 400,000 distinct CDR3 sequences. Worth noting for this clonotype: Its antigen remains unknown.

The CDR3 consists of 14 residues. Germline CDR1 LNHDA, CDR2 SQIVND (reference sequence). The sequence was obtained from a woman aged 50 to 60 in good health. The genes are TRBV19 and TRBJ2-1; TCRdb lists TRBD2, though no DNA is available to test this call. The sequenced sample consisted of blood T cells: a sorted CD56 or NKG2C T cell subset, CD4+ or CD8+ T cells, or bulk PBMC T cells (not recorded which). CDR3 region: CASSTSPGTSPQFF.